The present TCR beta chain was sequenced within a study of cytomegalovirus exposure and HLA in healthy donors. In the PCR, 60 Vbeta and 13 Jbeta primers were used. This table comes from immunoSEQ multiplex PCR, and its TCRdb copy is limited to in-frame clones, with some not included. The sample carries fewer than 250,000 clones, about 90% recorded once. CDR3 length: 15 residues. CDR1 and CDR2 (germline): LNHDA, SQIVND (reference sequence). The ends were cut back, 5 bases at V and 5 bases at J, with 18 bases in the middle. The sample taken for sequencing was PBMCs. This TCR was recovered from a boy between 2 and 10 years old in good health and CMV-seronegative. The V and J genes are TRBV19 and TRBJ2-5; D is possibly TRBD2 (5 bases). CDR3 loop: CASSHPGGSMETQYF. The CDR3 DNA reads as TGTGCCAGTAGTCACCCAGGAGGCTCTATGGAGACCCAGTACTTC.